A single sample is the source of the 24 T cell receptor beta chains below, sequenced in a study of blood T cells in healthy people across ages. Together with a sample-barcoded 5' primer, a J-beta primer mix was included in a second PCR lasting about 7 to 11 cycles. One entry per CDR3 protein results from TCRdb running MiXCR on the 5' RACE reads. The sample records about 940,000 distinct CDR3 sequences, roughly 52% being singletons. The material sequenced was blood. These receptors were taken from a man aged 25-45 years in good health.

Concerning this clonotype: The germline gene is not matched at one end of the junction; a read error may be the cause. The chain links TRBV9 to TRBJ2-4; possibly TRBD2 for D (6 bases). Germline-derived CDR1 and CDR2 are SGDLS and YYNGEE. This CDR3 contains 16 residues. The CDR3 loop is CASSGQGGGARNIQYF. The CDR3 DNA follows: TGTGCCAGCAGCGGACAAGGAGGAGGGGCCAGAAACATTCAGTACTTC.

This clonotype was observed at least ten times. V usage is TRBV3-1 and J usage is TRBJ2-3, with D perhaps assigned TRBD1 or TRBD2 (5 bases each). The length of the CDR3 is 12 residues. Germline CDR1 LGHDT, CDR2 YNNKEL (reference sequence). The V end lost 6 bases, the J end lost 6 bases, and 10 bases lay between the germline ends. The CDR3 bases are TGTGCCAGCAGTCGGGGCGGGGATACGCAGTATTTT. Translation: CASSRGGDTQYF.

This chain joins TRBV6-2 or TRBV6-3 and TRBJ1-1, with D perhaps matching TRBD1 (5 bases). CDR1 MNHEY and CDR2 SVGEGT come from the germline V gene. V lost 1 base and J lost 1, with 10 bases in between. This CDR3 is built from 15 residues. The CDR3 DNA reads TGTGCCAGCAGTTACTTCGGGGGGAGGAACACTGAAGCTTTCTTT. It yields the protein CASSYFGGRNTEAFF.

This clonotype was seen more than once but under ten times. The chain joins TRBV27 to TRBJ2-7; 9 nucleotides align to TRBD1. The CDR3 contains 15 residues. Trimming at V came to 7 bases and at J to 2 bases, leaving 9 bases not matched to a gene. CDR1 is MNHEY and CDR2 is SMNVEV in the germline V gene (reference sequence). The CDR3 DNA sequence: TGTGCCAGCATGCCCGGGACAGGGATTACCTACGAGCAGTACTTC. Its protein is CASMPGTGITYEQYF.

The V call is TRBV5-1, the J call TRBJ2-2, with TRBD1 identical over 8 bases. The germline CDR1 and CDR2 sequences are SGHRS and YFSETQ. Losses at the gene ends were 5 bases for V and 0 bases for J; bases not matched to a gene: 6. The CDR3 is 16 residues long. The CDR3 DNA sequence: TGCGCCAGCAGTCCACAGGGACAGGCGAACACCGGGGAGCTGTTTTTT. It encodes CASSPQGQANTGELFF. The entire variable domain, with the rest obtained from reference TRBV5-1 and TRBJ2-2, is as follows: KAGVTQTPRYLIKTRGQQVTLSCSPISGHRSVSWYQQTPGQGLQFLFEYFSETQRNKGNFPGRFSGRQFSNSRSEMNVSTLELGDSALYLCASSPQGQANTGELFFGEGSRLTVL.

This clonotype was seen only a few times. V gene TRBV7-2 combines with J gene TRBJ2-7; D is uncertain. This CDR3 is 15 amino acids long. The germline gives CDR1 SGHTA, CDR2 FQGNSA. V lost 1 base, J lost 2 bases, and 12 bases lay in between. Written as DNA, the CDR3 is TGTGCCAGCAGCTTAGGGGGAACAGTTGCCTACGAGCAGTACTTC. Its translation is CASSLGGTVAYEQYF.

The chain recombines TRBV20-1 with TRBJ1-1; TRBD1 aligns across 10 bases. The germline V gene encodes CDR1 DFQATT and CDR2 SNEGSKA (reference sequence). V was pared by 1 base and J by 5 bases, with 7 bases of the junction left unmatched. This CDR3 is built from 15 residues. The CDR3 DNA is TGCAGTGCTAGAGGACAGGGGGCGGTTAATACTGAAGCTTTCTTT. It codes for CSARGQGAVNTEAFF.

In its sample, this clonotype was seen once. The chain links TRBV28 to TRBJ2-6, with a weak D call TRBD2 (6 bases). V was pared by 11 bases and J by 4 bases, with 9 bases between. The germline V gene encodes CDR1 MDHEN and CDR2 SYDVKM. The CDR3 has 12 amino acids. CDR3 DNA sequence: TGTGCCCTGGGAGGAGGGGCCAACGTCCTGACTTTC. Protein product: CALGGGANVLTF.

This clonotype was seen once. The CDR3 spells CASSLYVGASYEQYF. Here the CDR3 DNA reads TGTGCCAGCAGTTTATACGTAGGGGCCTCCTACGAGCAGTACTTC. The chain recombines TRBV12-3 or TRBV12-4 with TRBJ2-7; perhaps TRBD1 as D (5 bases). The CDR3 loop spans 15 amino acids. V gave up 2 bases and J gave up 0 bases, with 11 bases separating them.

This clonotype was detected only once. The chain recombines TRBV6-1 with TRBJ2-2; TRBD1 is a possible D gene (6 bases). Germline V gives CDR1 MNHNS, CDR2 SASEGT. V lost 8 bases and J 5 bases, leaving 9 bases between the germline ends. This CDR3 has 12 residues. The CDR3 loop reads CASARGTGELFF. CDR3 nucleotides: TGTGCCAGCGCCAGGGGAACCGGGGAGCTGTTTTTT.

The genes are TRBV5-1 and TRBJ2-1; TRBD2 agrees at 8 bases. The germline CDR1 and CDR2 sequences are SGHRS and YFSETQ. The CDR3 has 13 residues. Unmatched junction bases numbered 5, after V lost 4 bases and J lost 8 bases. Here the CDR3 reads CASSGDGGDEQFF. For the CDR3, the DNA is TGCGCCAGCAGCGGAGACGGGGGGGATGAGCAGTTCTTC. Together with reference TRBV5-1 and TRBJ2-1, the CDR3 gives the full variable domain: KAGVTQTPRYLIKTRGQQVTLSCSPISGHRSVSWYQQTPGQGLQFLFEYFSETQRNKGNFPGRFSGRQFSNSRSEMNVSTLELGDSALYLCASSGDGGDEQFFGPGTRLTVL.

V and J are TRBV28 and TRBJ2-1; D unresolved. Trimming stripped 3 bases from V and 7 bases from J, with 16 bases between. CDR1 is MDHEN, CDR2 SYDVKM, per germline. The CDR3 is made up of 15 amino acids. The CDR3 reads CASSLTRPIENEQFF. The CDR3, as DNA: TGTGCCAGCAGTTTGACTCGCCCGATAGAGAATGAGCAGTTCTTC.

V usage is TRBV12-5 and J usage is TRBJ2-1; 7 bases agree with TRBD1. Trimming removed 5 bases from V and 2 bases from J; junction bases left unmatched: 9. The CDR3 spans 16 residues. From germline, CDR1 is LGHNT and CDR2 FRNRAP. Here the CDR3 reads CASGPDRVSTYNEQFF. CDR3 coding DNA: TGTGCTAGTGGTCCCGACAGGGTAAGCACCTACAATGAGCAGTTCTTC. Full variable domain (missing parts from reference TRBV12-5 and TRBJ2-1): DARVTQTPRHKVTEMGQEVTMRCQPILGHNTVFWYRQTMMQGLELLAYFRNRAPLDDSGMPKDRFSAEMPDATLATLKIQPSEPRDSAVYFCASGPDRVSTYNEQFFGPGTRLTVL.

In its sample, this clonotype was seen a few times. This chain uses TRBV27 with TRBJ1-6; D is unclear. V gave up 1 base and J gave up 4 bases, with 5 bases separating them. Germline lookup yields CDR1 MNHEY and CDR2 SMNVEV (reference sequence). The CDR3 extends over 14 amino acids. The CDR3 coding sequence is TGTGCCAGCAGTTTATGGCAGTATAATTCACCCCTCCACTTT. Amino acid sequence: CASSLWQYNSPLHF.

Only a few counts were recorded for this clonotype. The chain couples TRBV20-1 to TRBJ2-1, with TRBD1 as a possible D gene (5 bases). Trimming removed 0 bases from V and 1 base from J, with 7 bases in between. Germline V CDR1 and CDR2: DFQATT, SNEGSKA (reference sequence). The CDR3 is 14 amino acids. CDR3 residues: CSARDRASYNEQFF. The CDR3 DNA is TGCAGTGCTAGAGACAGGGCTTCCTACAATGAGCAGTTCTTC.

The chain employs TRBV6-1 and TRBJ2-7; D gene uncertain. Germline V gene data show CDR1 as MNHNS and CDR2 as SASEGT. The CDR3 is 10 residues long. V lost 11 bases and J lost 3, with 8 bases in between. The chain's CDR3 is CAVEDYEQYF. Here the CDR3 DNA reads TGTGCCGTAGAAGACTACGAGCAGTACTTC.

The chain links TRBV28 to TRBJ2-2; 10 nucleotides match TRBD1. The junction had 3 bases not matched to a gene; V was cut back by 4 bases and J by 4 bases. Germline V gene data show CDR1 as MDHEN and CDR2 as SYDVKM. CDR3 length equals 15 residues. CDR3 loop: CASSWRTGGTGELFF. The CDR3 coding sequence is TGTGCCAGCAGTTGGAGGACAGGGGGCACCGGGGAGCTGTTTTTT.

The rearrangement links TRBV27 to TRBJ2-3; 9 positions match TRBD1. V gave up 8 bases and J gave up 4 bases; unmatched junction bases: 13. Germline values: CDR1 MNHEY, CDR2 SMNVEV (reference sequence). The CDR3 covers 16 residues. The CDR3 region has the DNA TGTGCCAGCTACCAAGGACAGGGGAAATCTCCAGATACGCAGTATTTT. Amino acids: CASYQGQGKSPDTQYF.

CDR3: CSARAIESSYNEQFF. For the CDR3, the DNA is TGCAGTGCTAGAGCTATTGAGAGCTCCTACAATGAGCAGTTCTTC. The chain is built from TRBV20-1 and TRBJ2-1, with D unclear. This CDR3 contains 15 residues. The V end was cut by 1 base, the J end by 0 bases, with 10 bases between. Germline lookup yields CDR1 DFQATT and CDR2 SNEGSKA (reference sequence).

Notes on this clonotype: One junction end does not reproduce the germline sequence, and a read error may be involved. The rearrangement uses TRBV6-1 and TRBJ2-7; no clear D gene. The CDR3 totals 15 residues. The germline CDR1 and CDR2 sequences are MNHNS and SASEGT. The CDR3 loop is CASSRAGDSPYEQYF. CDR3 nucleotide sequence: TGTGCTAGCAGTCGAGCAGGTGATTCCCCCTACGAGCAGTACTTC.

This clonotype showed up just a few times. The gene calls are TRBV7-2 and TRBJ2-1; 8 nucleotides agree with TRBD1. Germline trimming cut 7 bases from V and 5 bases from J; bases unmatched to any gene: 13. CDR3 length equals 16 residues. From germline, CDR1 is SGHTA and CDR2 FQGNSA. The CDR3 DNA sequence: TGTGCCAGCAAGACAAGACGGGACAGGTCAGACAATGAGCAGTTCTTC. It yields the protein CASKTRRDRSDNEQFF.

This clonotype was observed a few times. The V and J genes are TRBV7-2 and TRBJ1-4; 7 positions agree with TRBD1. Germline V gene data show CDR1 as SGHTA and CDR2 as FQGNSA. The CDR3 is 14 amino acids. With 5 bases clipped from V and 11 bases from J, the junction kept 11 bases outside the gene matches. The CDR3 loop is CASSPRSEQGKLFF. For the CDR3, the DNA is TGTGCCAGCAGCCCGAGATCTGAACAGGGGAAACTGTTTTTT.

As DNA, the CDR3 is TGTGCCAGCAGCCAAGACGGCCCCACTAGCGGGGGTGGAGATACGCAGTATTTT. It encodes CASSQDGPTSGGGDTQYF. This rearrangement joins TRBV4-2 to TRBJ2-3; 11 bases map to TRBD2. From germline, CDR1 is LGHNA and CDR2 YNFKEQ. J lost 5 bases, V lost 0 bases, and 10 bases had no gene match. This CDR3 comprises 18 residues.

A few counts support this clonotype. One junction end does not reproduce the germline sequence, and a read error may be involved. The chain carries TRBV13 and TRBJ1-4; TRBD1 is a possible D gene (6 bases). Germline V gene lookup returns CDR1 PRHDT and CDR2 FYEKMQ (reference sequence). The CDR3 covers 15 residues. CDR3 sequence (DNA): TGTGCCAGCAGCTCTCGGACAGCCCGATATGAAGAACTGTTTTTT. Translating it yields CASSSRTARYEELFF.